This T cell receptor (beta chain) originates from a study of T-cell reconstitution after alpha-beta-depleted transplantation in children. Study-level results: Newly produced T cells mostly provided counts and TCRbeta diversity after one year, as hyperexpanded clones declined. At around two months after transplant, the alpha-beta T cells were reportedly derived from several hundred expanded clones that came from non-depleted graft cells. For some patients, TCRbeta diversity was high at day 60 because of recipient T cells and thymic progenitors that survived.

Unique molecular identifiers were used in preparing the TCRbeta library. MiXCR, applied by TCRdb to the PCR reads, yields one record per CDR3 protein. The table includes around 440,000 distinct CDR3 sequences, about 16% detected once. V lost 4 bases and J 2 bases, leaving 4 bases between the germline ends. The germline gives CDR1 SGDLS, CDR2 YYNGEE. This CDR3 contains 12 residues. Points on this clonotype: The antigen remains undetermined.

Sequenced material: PBMCs, mostly from graft donor cells, taken 360 days after TCRalphabeta/CD19-depleted stem cell transplant. The chain recombines TRBV9 with TRBJ1-3, with no clear D. The TCR sequence derives from a boy younger than two who had a stem cell transplant for Wiskott-Aldrich syndrome, so the T cells may come from the graft donor. The CDR3 sequence is CASSPPGNTIYF. As DNA, the CDR3 is TGTGCCAGCAGCCCCCCTGGAAACACCATATATTTT.